These 24 T cell receptor beta chains share one sample of origin, sequenced in a study of neurological immune-mediated disorders. Using its own MiXCR run on the 5' RACE reads, TCRdb lists one record per CDR3 protein. In the table there are tens of thousands of distinct CDR3 sequences, 4% to 6% of which are singletons. Input material: PBMCs. These receptors all stem from a woman aged 25 to 39 with multiple sclerosis.

In its sample, this clonotype was seen many times. The CDR3 loop is CASSRDGNMNTEAFF. As DNA, the CDR3 is TGCGCCAGCAGCCGGGACGGTAACATGAACACTGAAGCTTTCTTT. This chain joins TRBV5-1 and TRBJ1-1; tentatively, D is TRBD1 (5 bases). CDR1 and CDR2 (germline): SGHRS, YFSETQ. V was pared by 4 bases and J by 0 bases, with 13 bases between. This CDR3 spans 15 amino acids.

This clonotype was seen repeatedly, ten times or more. This chain joins TRBV7-8 and TRBJ2-2; weak D call: TRBD1 (5 bases). The length of the CDR3 is 17 residues. CDR1 and CDR2 (germline): SGHVS, FQNEAQ. V lost 0 bases to trimming and J lost 3 bases, with 14 bases between them. The CDR3 protein is CASSLAPDTLHTGELFF. The CDR3 nucleotides are TGTGCCAGCAGCTTAGCGCCGGACACGCTTCACACCGGGGAGCTGTTTTTT. Filled out from reference TRBV7-8 and TRBJ2-2, the complete variable domain reads GAGVSQSPRYKVAKRGQDVALRCDPISGHVSLFWYQQALGQGPEFLTYFQNEAQLDKSGLPSDRFFAERPEGSVSTLKIQRTQQEDSAVYLCASSLAPDTLHTGELFFGEGSRLTVL.

This clonotype was found many times. This chain connects TRBV20-1 to TRBJ2-3; D is ambiguous. Deletions cut 5 bases from V and 0 bases from J, with 9 bases between. Germline V CDR1 and CDR2: DFQATT, SNEGSKA (reference sequence). The CDR3 consists of 13 residues. CDR3 loop: CSARHPSTDTQYF. DNA for the CDR3: TGCAGTGCTCGACACCCAAGCACAGATACGCAGTATTTT.

This chain uses TRBV20-1 with TRBJ1-1; D gene unclear. Looked up from germline, CDR1 is DFQATT and CDR2 is SNEGSKA (reference sequence). The CDR3 loop spans 12 amino acids. Trimming removed 4 bases at V and 8 bases at J, with 14 bases between. The CDR3, as DNA: TGCAGTGCTAACATGGCCGGCAGGGAAGCTTTCTTT. Protein sequence: CSANMAGREAFF.

The chain carries TRBV3-1 and TRBJ2-7; D gene uncertain. Trimming took 4 bases from V and 3 from J, leaving 7 bases between them. The CDR3 contains 12 residues. CDR1 is LGHDT and CDR2 is YNNKEL in the germline V gene (reference sequence). CDR3 DNA sequence: TGTGCCAGCAGCCGCTACGACTACGAGCAGTACTTC. Translating gives CASSRYDYEQYF.

The chain combines TRBV6-1 with TRBJ1-2, with 8 bases matching TRBD1. J gave up 7 bases and V 3 bases, and 10 bases lay outside the gene matches. The germline gives CDR1 MNHNS, CDR2 SASEGT. The CDR3 consists of 15 residues. CDR3 sequence reads: CASSDRWTGKSGYTF. In DNA, the CDR3 is TGTGCCAGCAGTGATCGTTGGACAGGGAAGTCTGGCTACACCTTC.

The sample holds many counts of this clonotype. The chain combines TRBV9 with TRBJ2-7; D tentatively fits TRBD1 or TRBD2 (6 bases each). The CDR3 runs 14 residues. Germline V CDR1 and CDR2: SGDLS, YYNGEE. V was cut by 5 bases and J by 1 base, with 13 bases left in between. DNA of the CDR3: TGTGCCAGCAGGTGGGGGGCCCTGTCCTACGAGCAGTACTTC. As protein: CASRWGALSYEQYF.

Comment on this clonotype: A much larger clone differs by one base, so this may be a read error. The chain joins TRBV28 to TRBJ1-2, with D possibly being TRBD1 (6 bases). The CDR3 contains 11 residues. Per the germline V gene, CDR1 is MDHEN and CDR2 is SYDVKM. The CDR3 sequence: CDSRRGSGYTF. CDR3 DNA: TGTGACAGCAGGAGGGGGTCTGGCTACACCTTC.

V is TRBV5-1 and J is TRBJ1-1; D is possibly TRBD1 (5 bases). The CDR3 is 13 residues long. Germline CDR1 and CDR2: SGHRS and YFSETQ. Trimming pared 5 bases from V and 2 bases from J, leaving 10 bases between. The CDR3 DNA follows: TGCGCCAGCAGGCGACAGATCAACACTGAAGCTTTCTTT. As protein: CASRRQINTEAFF. Variable domain in full (rest from reference TRBV5-1 and TRBJ1-1): KAGVTQTPRYLIKTRGQQVTLSCSPISGHRSVSWYQQTPGQGLQFLFEYFSETQRNKGNFPGRFSGRQFSNSRSEMNVSTLELGDSALYLCASRRQINTEAFFGQGTRLTVV.

This clonotype was recorded at least ten times. This sequence joins TRBV7-2 and TRBJ2-1, with a possible D match to TRBD2 (6 bases). This CDR3 has 15 residues. With 6 bases removed from V and 7 bases from J, the gap between germline ends came to 19 bases. Germline V gives CDR1 SGHTA, CDR2 FQGNSA. CDR3 region: CASSPVGGVVNEQFF. The CDR3 nucleotides read TGTGCCAGCAGTCCTGTCGGGGGAGTGGTAAATGAGCAGTTCTTC.

This clonotype was picked up many times. The rearrangement joins TRBV5-1 to TRBJ2-1; 9 positions match TRBD2. Trimming cost V 2 bases and J 7 bases; bases outside gene matches: 10. Germline CDR1 and CDR2: SGHRS and YFSETQ. The CDR3 loop spans 16 amino acids. The CDR3 reads CASSFSGGGAQNEQFF. CDR3 nucleotides: TGCGCCAGCAGCTTCTCCGGCGGGGGGGCCCAAAATGAGCAGTTCTTC.

This clonotype was counted ten times or more. V gene TRBV5-1 combines with J gene TRBJ2-1; 7 nucleotides align to TRBD2. The CDR3 is 12 amino acids. Germline CDR1 SGHRS, CDR2 YFSETQ. V gave up 1 base and J gave up 14 bases; unmatched junction bases: 6. The CDR3 protein is CASSLTGGREFF. The DNA for the CDR3 is TGCGCCAGCAGCTTGACGGGAGGAAGGGAGTTCTTC.

This clonotype was recorded at least ten times. This chain joins TRBV28 and TRBJ2-5, with unresolved D. Germline values: CDR1 MDHEN, CDR2 SYDVKM. V was cut by 3 bases and J by 4 bases, with 12 bases left in between. The CDR3 covers 14 residues. CDR3: CASSLGSVLETQYF. DNA of the CDR3: TGTGCCAGCAGTTTGGGAAGTGTGTTAGAGACCCAGTACTTC.

This clonotype was detected only a few times. The CDR3: CASSEEGTEQYF. CDR3 sequence (DNA): TGCGCCAGCAGTGAGGAAGGAACAGAGCAGTACTTC. The rearrangement links TRBV10-2 to TRBJ2-7; D remains ambiguous. The V end was cut by 2 bases, the J end by 7 bases, with 9 bases between. CDR3 length equals 12 residues. Germline values: CDR1 WSHSY, CDR2 SAAADI.

The chain uses TRBV18 and TRBJ1-4; 7 bases are shared with TRBD1. Germline loops: CDR1 KGHSH, CDR2 LQKENI. V lost 6 bases and J lost 6; bases outside the gene matches: 7. CDR3 length: 14 amino acids. The DNA for the CDR3 is TGTGCCAGCTCCCCCGGACAGGCTGATGAAAAACTGTTTTTT. Protein sequence: CASSPGQADEKLFF.

This clonotype was seen at least ten times. The rearrangement links TRBV2 to TRBJ1-4, with D possibly matching TRBD1 (5 bases). V was clipped by 6 bases and J by 6 bases, with 14 bases between them. The CDR3 runs 14 residues. Germline V CDR1 and CDR2: SNHLY, FYNNEI. The CDR3 spells CASRFGIGDEKLFF. The CDR3 DNA is TGTGCCAGCAGGTTCGGAATAGGGGATGAAAAACTGTTTTTT.

This clonotype was seen more than once but under ten times. The chain links TRBV20-1 to TRBJ2-1; 7 positions match TRBD2. Per the germline V gene, CDR1 is DFQATT and CDR2 is SNEGSKA (reference sequence). The CDR3 sequence is 11 residues long. Trimming took 6 bases from V and 10 from J; bases not matched to a gene: 6. The CDR3 reads CSAGGGSEQFF. CDR3 sequence (DNA): TGCAGTGCCGGAGGCGGGAGCGAGCAGTTCTTC.

V is TRBV13 and J is TRBJ2-1; no firm D call. The CDR3 spans 14 residues. Germline V CDR1 and CDR2: PRHDT, FYEKMQ (reference sequence). V lost 5 bases to trimming and J lost 0 bases, with 8 bases between them. The CDR3 DNA reads as TGTGCCAGCAGCCATCAAAGCTCCTACAATGAGCAGTTCTTC. This encodes CASSHQSSYNEQFF.

This clonotype was detected many times. The V gene is TRBV10-3, the J gene TRBJ1-1; 10 nucleotides agree with TRBD1. J gave up 5 bases and V 9 bases, and 9 bases lay outside the gene matches. The CDR3 extends over 14 amino acids. Germline CDR1 is ENHRY and CDR2 is SYGVKD. DNA for the CDR3: TGTGCCATAAACCGGGACAGGGGCGGGACTGAAGCTTTCTTT. Amino acid sequence: CAINRDRGGTEAFF.

There are many counts of this clonotype. This chain connects TRBV5-1 to TRBJ2-1; D might be TRBD2 (6 bases). This CDR3 has 14 amino acids. Germline-derived CDR1 and CDR2 are SGHRS and YFSETQ. V lost 4 bases, J lost 5 bases, and 13 bases lay in between. CDR3 sequence: CASSVTSNNNEQFF. In nucleotides, the CDR3 is TGCGCCAGCAGCGTAACTAGCAACAACAATGAGCAGTTCTTC.

This clonotype was seen many times. The chain uses TRBV5-1 and TRBJ2-1; D is perhaps TRBD2 (7 bases). Trimming left V 0 bases short and J 9 bases short, with 13 bases between. This CDR3 contains 14 residues. Germline lookup yields CDR1 SGHRS and CDR2 YFSETQ. The CDR3 nucleotides are TGCGCCAGCAGCTTGGGGCGGGGGACAAGTGAGCAGTTCTTC. It yields the protein CASSLGRGTSEQFF.

This clonotype has ten or more counts. V usage is TRBV5-1 and J usage is TRBJ2-2; 7 bases map to TRBD2. Germline assignment: CDR1 SGHRS and CDR2 YFSETQ. Losses at the gene ends were 5 bases for V and 3 bases for J; bases not matched to a gene: 7. The CDR3 has 15 residues. CDR3 coding DNA: TGCGCCAGCAGACCGCTCGCGGGGGACACCGGGGAGCTGTTTTTT. Its translation: CASRPLAGDTGELFF.

In regard to this clonotype: This may be a read error, as it is one base from a much larger clone. This chain links TRBV28 with TRBJ2-7; D gene unclear. The V end was cut by 2 bases, the J end by 7 bases, with 9 bases between. The CDR3 spans 12 residues. Germline assignment: CDR1 MDHEN and CDR2 SYDVKM. The CDR3 spells CASSLGSREQYF. The CDR3, as DNA: TGTGCCAGCAGTTTAGGGTCCCGGGAGCAGTACTTC.

At least ten counts were recorded for this clonotype. The chain recombines TRBV20-1 with TRBJ1-5; D perhaps matches TRBD1 (5 bases). This CDR3 comprises 18 residues. V shed 2 bases and J shed 0 bases, with 20 bases lying between them. From germline, CDR1 is DFQATT and CDR2 SNEGSKA (reference sequence). CDR3 sequence reads: CSARLGTLRINSNQPQHF. The CDR3 nucleotides are TGCAGTGCTAGACTAGGGACCCTCAGGATCAATAGCAATCAGCCCCAGCATTTT.